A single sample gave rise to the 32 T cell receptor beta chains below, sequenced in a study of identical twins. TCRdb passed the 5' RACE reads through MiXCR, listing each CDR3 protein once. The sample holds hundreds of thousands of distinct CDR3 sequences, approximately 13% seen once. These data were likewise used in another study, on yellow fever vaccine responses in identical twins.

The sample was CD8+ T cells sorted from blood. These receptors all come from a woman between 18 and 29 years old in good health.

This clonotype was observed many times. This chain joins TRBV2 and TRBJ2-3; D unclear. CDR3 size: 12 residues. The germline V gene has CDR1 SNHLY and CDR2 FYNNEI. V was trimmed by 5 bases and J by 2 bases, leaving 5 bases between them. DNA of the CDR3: TGTGCCAGCAGTACCCCCACAGATACGCAGTATTTT. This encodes CASSTPTDTQYF.

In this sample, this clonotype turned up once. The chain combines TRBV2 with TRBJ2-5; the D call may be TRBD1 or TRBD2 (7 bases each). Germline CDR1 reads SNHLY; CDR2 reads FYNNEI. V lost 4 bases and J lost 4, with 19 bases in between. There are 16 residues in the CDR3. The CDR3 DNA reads TGTGCCAGCAGTGTAGGGGGCCTAGCGGACCCAGAGACCCAGTACTTC. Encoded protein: CASSVGGLADPETQYF.

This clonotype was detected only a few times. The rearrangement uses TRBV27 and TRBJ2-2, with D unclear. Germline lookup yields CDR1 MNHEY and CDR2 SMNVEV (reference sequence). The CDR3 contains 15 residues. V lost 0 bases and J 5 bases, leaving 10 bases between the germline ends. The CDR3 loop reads CASSLSRRGTGELFF. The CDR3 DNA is TGTGCCAGCAGTTTATCGCGCCGAGGAACCGGGGAGCTGTTTTTT.

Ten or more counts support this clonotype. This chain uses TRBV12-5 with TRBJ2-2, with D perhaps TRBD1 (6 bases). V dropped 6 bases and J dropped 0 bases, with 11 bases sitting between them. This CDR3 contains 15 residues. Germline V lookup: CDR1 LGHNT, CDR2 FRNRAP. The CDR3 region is CASGTGSANTGELFF. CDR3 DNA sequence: TGTGCTAGTGGAACAGGGAGCGCGAACACCGGGGAGCTGTTTTTT.

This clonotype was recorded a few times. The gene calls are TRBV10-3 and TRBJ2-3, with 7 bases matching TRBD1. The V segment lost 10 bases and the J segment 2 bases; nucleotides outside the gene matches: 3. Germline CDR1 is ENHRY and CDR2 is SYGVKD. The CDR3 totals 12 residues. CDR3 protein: CATQGDTDTQYF. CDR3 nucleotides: TGTGCCACCCAGGGGGACACAGATACGCAGTATTTT.

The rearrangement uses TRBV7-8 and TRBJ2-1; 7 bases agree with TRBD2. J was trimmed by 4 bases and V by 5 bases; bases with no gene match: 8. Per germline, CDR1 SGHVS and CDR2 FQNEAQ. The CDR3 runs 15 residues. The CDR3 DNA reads TGTGCCAGCAGCGCCAGCGGGACTTGGTACAATGAGCAGTTCTTC. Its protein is CASSASGTWYNEQFF.

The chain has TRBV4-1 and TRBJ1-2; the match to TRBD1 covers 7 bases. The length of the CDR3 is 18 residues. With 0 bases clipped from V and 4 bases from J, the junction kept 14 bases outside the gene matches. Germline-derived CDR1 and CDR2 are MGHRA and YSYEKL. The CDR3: CASSQDLPYGAGGYGYTF. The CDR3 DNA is TGCGCCAGCAGCCAAGATCTACCGTATGGGGCAGGGGGCTATGGCTACACCTTC.

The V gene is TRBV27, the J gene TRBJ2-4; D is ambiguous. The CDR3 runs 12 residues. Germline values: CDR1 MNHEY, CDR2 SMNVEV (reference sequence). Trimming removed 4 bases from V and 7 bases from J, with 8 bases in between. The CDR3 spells CASSSTGNIQYF. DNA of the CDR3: TGTGCCAGCAGTTCAACCGGGAACATTCAGTACTTC.

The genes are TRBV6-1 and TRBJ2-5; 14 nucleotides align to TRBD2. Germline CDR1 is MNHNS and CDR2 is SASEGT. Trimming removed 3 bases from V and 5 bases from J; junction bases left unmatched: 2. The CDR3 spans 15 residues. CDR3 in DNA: TGTGCCAGCAGTGATGGGACTAGCGGGAGTGAGACCCAGTACTTC. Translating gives CASSDGTSGSETQYF.

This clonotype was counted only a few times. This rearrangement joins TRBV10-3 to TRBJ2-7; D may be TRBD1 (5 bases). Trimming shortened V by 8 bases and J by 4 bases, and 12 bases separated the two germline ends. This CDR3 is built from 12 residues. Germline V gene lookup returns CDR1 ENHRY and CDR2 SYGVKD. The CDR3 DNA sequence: TGTGCCATCCGGGCAGGGTCTTACGAGCAGTACTTC. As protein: CAIRAGSYEQYF.

CDR3 nucleotide sequence: TGTGCCAGCAGCGTAGGCCCCGCGGCGGACTATGGCTACACCTTC. It codes for CASSVGPAADYGYTF. The chain uses TRBV9 and TRBJ1-2, with D unresolved. V lost 0 bases, J lost 3 bases, and 12 bases lay in between. CDR3 length equals 15 residues. Per germline, CDR1 SGDLS and CDR2 YYNGEE.

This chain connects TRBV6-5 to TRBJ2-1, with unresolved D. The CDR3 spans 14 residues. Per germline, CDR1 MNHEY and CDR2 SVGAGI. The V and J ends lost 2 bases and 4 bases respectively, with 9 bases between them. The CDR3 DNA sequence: TGTGCCAGCAGTTACGGAAGGCTATACAATGAGCAGTTCTTC. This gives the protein CASSYGRLYNEQFF.

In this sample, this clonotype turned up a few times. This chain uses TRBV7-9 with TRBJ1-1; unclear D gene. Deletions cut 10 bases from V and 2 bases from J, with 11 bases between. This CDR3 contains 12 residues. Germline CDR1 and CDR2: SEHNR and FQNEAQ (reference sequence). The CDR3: CAISTGNTEAFF. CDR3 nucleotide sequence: TGTGCCATCTCCACGGGTAACACTGAAGCTTTCTTT.

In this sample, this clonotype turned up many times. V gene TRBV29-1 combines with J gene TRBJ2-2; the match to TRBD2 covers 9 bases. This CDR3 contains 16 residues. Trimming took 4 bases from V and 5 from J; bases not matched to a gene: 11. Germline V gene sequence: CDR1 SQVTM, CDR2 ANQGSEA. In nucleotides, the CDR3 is TGCAGCGTTGTGTCGGCTAGCGGGATTAAGACCGGGGAGCTGTTTTTT. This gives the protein CSVVSASGIKTGELFF.

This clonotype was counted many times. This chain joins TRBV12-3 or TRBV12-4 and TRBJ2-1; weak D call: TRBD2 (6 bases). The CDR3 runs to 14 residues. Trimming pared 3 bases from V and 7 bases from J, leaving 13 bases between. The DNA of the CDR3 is TGTGCCAGCAGTTTTGCCCGGGGGTTGAATGAGCAGTTCTTC. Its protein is CASSFARGLNEQFF.

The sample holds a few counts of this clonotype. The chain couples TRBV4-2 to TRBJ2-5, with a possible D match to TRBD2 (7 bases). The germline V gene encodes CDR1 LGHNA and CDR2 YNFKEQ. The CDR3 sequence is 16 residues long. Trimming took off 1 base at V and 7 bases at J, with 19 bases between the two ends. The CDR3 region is CASSQVVGGGILTQYF. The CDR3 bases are TGTGCCAGCAGCCAAGTCGTAGGGGGGGGCATCCTGACCCAGTACTTC.

In DNA, the CDR3 is TGTGCCAGCAGCCATAGCGGGGGACCACACGAGCAGTACGTC. Protein product: CASSHSGGPHEQYV. The chain has TRBV5-5 and TRBJ2-7; TRBD2 agrees at 9 bases. CDR3 length equals 14 residues. Germline V gives CDR1 SGHKS, CDR2 YYEKEE (reference sequence). The ends lost 4 bases at V and 5 bases at J; junction bases unmatched: 7.

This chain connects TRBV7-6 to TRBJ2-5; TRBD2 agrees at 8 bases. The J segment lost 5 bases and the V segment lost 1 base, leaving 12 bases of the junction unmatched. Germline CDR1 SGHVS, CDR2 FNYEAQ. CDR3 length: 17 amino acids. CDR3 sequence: CASSLDLPGTSGETQYF. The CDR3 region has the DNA TGTGCCAGCAGCTTAGACCTACCCGGGACTAGTGGGGAGACCCAGTACTTC.

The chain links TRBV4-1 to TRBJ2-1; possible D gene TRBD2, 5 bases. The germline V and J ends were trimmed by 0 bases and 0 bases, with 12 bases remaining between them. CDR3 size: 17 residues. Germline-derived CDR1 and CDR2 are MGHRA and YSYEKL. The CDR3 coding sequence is TGCGCCAGCAGCCAAGATCTCAGAGGGAGCTCCTACAATGAGCAGTTCTTC. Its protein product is CASSQDLRGSSYNEQFF.

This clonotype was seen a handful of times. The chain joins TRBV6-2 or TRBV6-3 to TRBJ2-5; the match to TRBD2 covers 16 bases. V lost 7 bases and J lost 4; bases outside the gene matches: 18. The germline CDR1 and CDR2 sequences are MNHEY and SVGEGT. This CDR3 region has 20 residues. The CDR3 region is CASKPTLGTSGGAGVETQYF. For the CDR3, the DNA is TGTGCCAGCAAACCGACGCTAGGGACTAGCGGGGGGGCTGGGGTAGAGACCCAGTACTTC.

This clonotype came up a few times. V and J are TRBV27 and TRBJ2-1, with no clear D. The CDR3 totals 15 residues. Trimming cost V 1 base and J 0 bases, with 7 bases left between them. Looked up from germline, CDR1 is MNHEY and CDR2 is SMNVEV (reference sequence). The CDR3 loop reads CASSLFASSYNEQFF. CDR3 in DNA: TGTGCCAGCAGTTTATTCGCGAGCTCCTACAATGAGCAGTTCTTC.

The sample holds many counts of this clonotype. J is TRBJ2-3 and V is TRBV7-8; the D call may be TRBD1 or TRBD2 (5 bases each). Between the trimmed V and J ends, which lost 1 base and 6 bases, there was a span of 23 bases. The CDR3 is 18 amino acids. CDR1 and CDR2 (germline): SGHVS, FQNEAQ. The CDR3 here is CASSLESNSGPHRDTQYF. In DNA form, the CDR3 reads TGTGCCAGCAGCTTAGAGTCAAACTCGGGACCGCATCGGGATACGCAGTATTTT.

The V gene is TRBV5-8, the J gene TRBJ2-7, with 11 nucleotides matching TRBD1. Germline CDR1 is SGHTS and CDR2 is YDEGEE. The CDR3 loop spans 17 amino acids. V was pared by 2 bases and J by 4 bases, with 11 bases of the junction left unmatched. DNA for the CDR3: TGTGCCAGCAGCTTAGTACCCCCTGGGACAGGGGGTTACGAGCAGTACGTC. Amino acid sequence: CASSLVPPGTGGYEQYV.

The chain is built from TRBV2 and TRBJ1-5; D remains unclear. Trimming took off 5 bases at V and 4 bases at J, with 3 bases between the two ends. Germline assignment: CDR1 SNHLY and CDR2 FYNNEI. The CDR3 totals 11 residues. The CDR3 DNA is TGTGCCAGCAGTATAAATCAGCCCCAGCATTTT. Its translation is CASSINQPQHF.

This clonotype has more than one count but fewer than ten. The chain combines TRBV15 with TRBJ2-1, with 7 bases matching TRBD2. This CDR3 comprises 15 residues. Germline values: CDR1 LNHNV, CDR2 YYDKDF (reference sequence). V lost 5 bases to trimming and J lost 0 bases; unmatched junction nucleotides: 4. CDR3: CATSPSGSSYNEQFF. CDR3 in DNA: TGTGCCACCAGCCCTAGCGGAAGCTCCTACAATGAGCAGTTCTTC.

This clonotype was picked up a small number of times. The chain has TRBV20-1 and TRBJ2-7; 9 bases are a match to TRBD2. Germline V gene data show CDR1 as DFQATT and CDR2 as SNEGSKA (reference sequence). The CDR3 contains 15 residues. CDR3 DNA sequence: TGCAGGGAGCCCGGGCGGGAGGGCCTGAAGAACGAGCAGTACTTC. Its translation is CREPGREGLKNEQYF.

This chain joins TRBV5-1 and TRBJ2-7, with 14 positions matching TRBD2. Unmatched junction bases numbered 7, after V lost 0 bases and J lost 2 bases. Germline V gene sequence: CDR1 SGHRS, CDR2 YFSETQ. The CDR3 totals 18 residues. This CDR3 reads CASSLAGLAGVVAYEQYF. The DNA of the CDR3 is TGCGCCAGCAGCTTGGCGGGACTAGCGGGAGTGGTCGCCTACGAGCAGTACTTC.

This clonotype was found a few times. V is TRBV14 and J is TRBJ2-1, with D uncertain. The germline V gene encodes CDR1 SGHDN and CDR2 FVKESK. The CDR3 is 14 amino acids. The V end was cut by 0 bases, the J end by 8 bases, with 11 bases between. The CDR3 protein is CASSQDYGWDEQFF. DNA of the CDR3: TGTGCCAGCAGCCAAGATTACGGTTGGGATGAGCAGTTCTTC.

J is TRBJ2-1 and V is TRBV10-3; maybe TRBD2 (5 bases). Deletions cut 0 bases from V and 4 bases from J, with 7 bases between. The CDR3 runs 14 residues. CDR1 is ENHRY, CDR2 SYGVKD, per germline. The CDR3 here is CAISESGDYNEQFF. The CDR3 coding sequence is TGTGCCATCAGTGAGTCGGGAGATTACAATGAGCAGTTCTTC.

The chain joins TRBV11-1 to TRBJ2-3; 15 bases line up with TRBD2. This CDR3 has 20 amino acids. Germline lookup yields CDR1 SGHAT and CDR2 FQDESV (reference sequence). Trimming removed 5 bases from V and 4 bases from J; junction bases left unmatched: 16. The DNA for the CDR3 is TGTGCCAGCAGCCCTCGTTACGGACTAGCGGGAGGGGTGAATGCAGATACGCAGTATTTT. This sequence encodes CASSPRYGLAGGVNADTQYF.

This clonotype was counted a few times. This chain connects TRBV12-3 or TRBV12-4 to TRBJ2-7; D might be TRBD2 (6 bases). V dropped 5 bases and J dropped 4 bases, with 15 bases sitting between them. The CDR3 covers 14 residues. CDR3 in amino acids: CASSPYGGEYEQYF. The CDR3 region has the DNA TGTGCCAGCAGTCCCTACGGGGGAGAGTACGAGCAGTACTTC.

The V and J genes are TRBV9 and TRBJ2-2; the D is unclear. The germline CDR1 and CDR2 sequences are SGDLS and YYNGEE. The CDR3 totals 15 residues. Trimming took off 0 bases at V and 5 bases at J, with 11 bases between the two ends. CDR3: CASSVDGSPTGELFF. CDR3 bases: TGTGCCAGCAGCGTAGATGGGTCTCCTACCGGGGAGCTGTTTTTT.